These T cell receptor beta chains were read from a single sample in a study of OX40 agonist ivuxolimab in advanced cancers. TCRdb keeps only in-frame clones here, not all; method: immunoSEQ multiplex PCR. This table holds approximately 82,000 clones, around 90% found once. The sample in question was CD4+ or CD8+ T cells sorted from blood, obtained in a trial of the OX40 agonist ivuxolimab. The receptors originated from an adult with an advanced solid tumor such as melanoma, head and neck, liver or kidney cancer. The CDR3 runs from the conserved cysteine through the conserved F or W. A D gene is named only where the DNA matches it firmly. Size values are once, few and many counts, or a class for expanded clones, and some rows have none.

CDR3aa: CASSLGGPYGDDNEQFF
CDR3nt: TGCGCCAGCAGCTTGGGGGGTCCCTACGGGGACGACAATGAGCAGTTCTTC
d_gene: -
len: 17
j_gene: TRBJ2-1
v_gene: TRBV5-1
abundance: once

CDR3aa: CASSLVDGSGGELFF
CDR3nt: TGCGCCAGCAGCTTGGTGGATGGGTCAGGCGGGGAGCTGTTTTTT
d_gene: -
len: 15
j_gene: TRBJ2-2
v_gene: TRBV5-1
abundance: -

CDR3aa: CASSFRDRLTGELFF
CDR3nt: TGTGCCAGCAGCTTTCGGGACAGACTTACCGGGGAGCTGTTTTTT
d_gene: TRBD1
len: 15
j_gene: TRBJ2-2
v_gene: TRBV7-2
abundance: -

CDR3aa: CASSEGTAPQYF
CDR3nt: TGCGCCAGCAGTGAAGGGACAGCTCCGCAGTATTTT
d_gene: TRBD1
len: 12
j_gene: TRBJ2-3
v_gene: TRBV10-1
abundance: -

CDR3aa: CASRTGYSNQPQHF
CDR3nt: TGTGCCAGCAGAACAGGGTACAGCAATCAGCCCCAGCATTTT
d_gene: -
len: 14
j_gene: TRBJ1-5
v_gene: TRBV27
abundance: -

CDR3aa: CASGTGSYEQYF
CDR3nt: TGCGCCAGCGGGACAGGTTCCTACGAGCAGTACTTC
d_gene: TRBD1
len: 12
j_gene: TRBJ2-7
v_gene: TRBV10-2
abundance: -

CDR3aa: CASSLLAGGPGELFF
CDR3nt: TGCGCCAGCAGCTTACTAGCGGGGGGCCCCGGGGAGCTGTTTTTT
d_gene: TRBD2
len: 15
j_gene: TRBJ2-2
v_gene: TRBV5-1
abundance: -

CDR3aa: CASRWEGTDTQYF
CDR3nt: TGCGCCAGCAGATGGGAGGGCACAGATACGCAGTATTTT
d_gene: -
len: 13
j_gene: TRBJ2-3
v_gene: TRBV5-1
abundance: -

CDR3aa: CASSPPGAMDNEQFF
CDR3nt: TGTGCCAGCAGTCCCCCGGGGGCGATGGACAATGAGCAGTTCTTC
d_gene: -
len: 15
j_gene: TRBJ2-1
v_gene: TRBV6-6
abundance: -

CDR3aa: CATTRTGNNSPLHF
CDR3nt: TGTGCCACCACCCGGACAGGGAATAATTCACCCCTCCACTTT
d_gene: TRBD1
len: 14
j_gene: TRBJ1-6
v_gene: TRBV6-6
abundance: -

CDR3aa: CASSFDRGGTEAFF
CDR3nt: TGCGCCAGCAGCTTCGACAGGGGAGGCACTGAAGCTTTCTTT
d_gene: TRBD1
len: 14
j_gene: TRBJ1-1
v_gene: TRBV5-1
abundance: -

CDR3aa: CASRALAAYNEQFF
CDR3nt: TGTGCCAGCAGAGCTCTAGCGGCCTACAATGAGCAGTTCTTC
d_gene: TRBD2
len: 14
j_gene: TRBJ2-1
v_gene: TRBV2
abundance: -

CDR3aa: CASSEGYSAEAFF
CDR3nt: TGTGCCAGCAGTGAAGGGTACAGCGCTGAAGCTTTCTTT
d_gene: -
len: 13
j_gene: TRBJ1-1
v_gene: TRBV6-1
abundance: -

CDR3aa: CASSSRGQGRETQYF
CDR3nt: TGTGCCAGCAGCTCTAGGGGACAGGGCAGAGAGACCCAGTACTTC
d_gene: TRBD1
len: 15
j_gene: TRBJ2-5
v_gene: TRBV7-3
abundance: -

CDR3aa: CAISGGILGQGSGNTIYF
CDR3nt: TGTGCCATCAGTGGGGGCATTCTGGGACAGGGCTCTGGAAACACCATATATTTT
d_gene: TRBD1
len: 18
j_gene: TRBJ1-3
v_gene: TRBV10-3
abundance: once

CDR3aa: CASSLAEGREQYF
CDR3nt: TGTGCCAGCAGCTTGGCGGAGGGTCGCGAGCAGTACTTC
d_gene: -
len: 13
j_gene: TRBJ2-7
v_gene: TRBV7-6
abundance: -

CDR3aa: CASSYTGLNYGYTF
CDR3nt: TGTGCCAGCAGCTATACAGGGTTGAACTATGGCTACACCTTC
d_gene: -
len: 14
j_gene: TRBJ1-2
v_gene: TRBV7-2
abundance: -

CDR3aa: CASSEGGRGEAFF
CDR3nt: TGTGCCAGCAGTGAGGGGGGGCGAGGTGAAGCTTTCTTT
d_gene: -
len: 13
j_gene: TRBJ1-1
v_gene: TRBV6-1
abundance: -

CDR3aa: CASSLALWTSGDADTGELFF
CDR3nt: TGTGCCAGCAGTTTAGCCCTATGGACTAGCGGGGACGCGGACACCGGGGAGCTGTTTTTT
d_gene: TRBD2
len: 20
j_gene: TRBJ2-2
v_gene: TRBV28
abundance: -

CDR3aa: CASIRGKVYGYTF
CDR3nt: TGTGCCAGTATACGGGGGAAAGTCTATGGCTACACCTTC
d_gene: -
len: 13
j_gene: TRBJ1-2
v_gene: TRBV19
abundance: once

CDR3aa: CASSQSGTSGYEQYF
CDR3nt: TGCGCCAGCAGCCAGTCCGGGACTAGCGGCTACGAGCAGTACTTC
d_gene: TRBD2
len: 15
j_gene: TRBJ2-7
v_gene: TRBV4-1
abundance: -

CDR3aa: CASSLPSGRAGELFF
CDR3nt: TGTGCCAGCAGCTTACCGAGTGGGCGGGCCGGGGAGCTGTTTTTT
d_gene: -
len: 15
j_gene: TRBJ2-2
v_gene: TRBV5-6
abundance: -

CDR3aa: CASSLTGRNTEAFF
CDR3nt: TGTGCCAGCTCTCTCACCGGGCGGAACACTGAAGCTTTCTTT
d_gene: -
len: 14
j_gene: TRBJ1-1
v_gene: TRBV18
abundance: -

CDR3aa: CASSLGRNTEAFF
CDR3nt: TGTGCCAGCAGCTTAGGCAGGAACACTGAAGCTTTCTTT
d_gene: -
len: 13
j_gene: TRBJ1-1
v_gene: TRBV7-9
abundance: few

CDR3aa: CASSFVGARNQPQHF
CDR3nt: TGTGCCAGCAGTTTTGTGGGGGCACGCAATCAGCCCCAGCATTTT
d_gene: -
len: 15
j_gene: TRBJ1-5
v_gene: TRBV27
abundance: -

CDR3aa: CASGTEGGYGYTF
CDR3nt: TGTGCTAGTGGTACGGAGGGGGGGTATGGCTACACCTTC
d_gene: -
len: 13
j_gene: TRBJ1-2
v_gene: TRBV12-5
abundance: few

CDR3aa: CASSPQSQETQYF
CDR3nt: TGTGCCAGCAGCCCGCAGTCTCAAGAGACCCAGTACTTC
d_gene: -
len: 13
j_gene: TRBJ2-5
v_gene: TRBV5-4
abundance: -

CDR3aa: CSVLADQVGDNYGYTF
CDR3nt: TGCAGCGTTCTGGCAGACCAAGTTGGCGATAACTATGGCTACACCTTC
d_gene: -
len: 16
j_gene: TRBJ1-2
v_gene: TRBV29-1
abundance: -

CDR3aa: CATSRDRRGYTF
CDR3nt: TGTGCCACCAGCAGGGACAGGAGAGGCTACACCTTC
d_gene: TRBD1
len: 12
j_gene: TRBJ1-2
v_gene: TRBV15
abundance: -

CDR3aa: CATARSRQGWTEAFF
CDR3nt: TGTGCCACCGCCCGATCGAGACAGGGGTGGACTGAAGCTTTCTTT
d_gene: TRBD1
len: 15
j_gene: TRBJ1-1
v_gene: TRBV15
abundance: -

CDR3aa: CASSFQWSATNEKLFF
CDR3nt: TGTGCCAGCAGTTTCCAATGGAGTGCAACTAATGAAAAACTGTTTTTT
d_gene: -
len: 16
j_gene: TRBJ1-4
v_gene: TRBV28
abundance: -

CDR3aa: CASSLQVNTEAFF
CDR3nt: TGTGCCAGCAGCCTACAGGTGAACACTGAAGCTTTCTTT
d_gene: -
len: 13
j_gene: TRBJ1-1
v_gene: TRBV7-9
abundance: -

CDR3aa: CASSLVGRDGMNTEAFF
CDR3nt: TGTGCCAGCAGCTTAGTTGGCAGGGACGGGATGAACACTGAAGCTTTCTTT
d_gene: -
len: 17
j_gene: TRBJ1-1
v_gene: TRBV7-9
abundance: -

CDR3aa: CASSPGTGRSGYTF
CDR3nt: TGTGCCAGCAGCCCCGGGACAGGGAGGAGTGGCTACACCTTC
d_gene: TRBD1
len: 14
j_gene: TRBJ1-2
v_gene: TRBV7-3
abundance: few

CDR3aa: CASSYSLADYNEQFF
CDR3nt: TGTGCCAGCAGTTACTCACTAGCGGACTACAATGAGCAGTTCTTC
d_gene: TRBD2
len: 15
j_gene: TRBJ2-1
v_gene: TRBV6-5
abundance: few

CDR3aa: CASSATGIAYNEQFF
CDR3nt: TGTGCCAGTAGTGCCACAGGGATCGCCTACAATGAGCAGTTCTTC
d_gene: -
len: 15
j_gene: TRBJ2-1
v_gene: TRBV19
abundance: -

CDR3aa: CASSPIKGPSDNEQFF
CDR3nt: TGTGCCAGCAGCCCTATTAAGGGCCCGAGCGACAATGAGCAGTTCTTC
d_gene: -
len: 16
j_gene: TRBJ2-1
v_gene: TRBV11-2
abundance: -

CDR3aa: CASNRGRDTEAFF
CDR3nt: TGTGCCAGCAACCGGGGGCGGGACACTGAAGCTTTCTTT
d_gene: -
len: 13
j_gene: TRBJ1-1
v_gene: TRBV6-5
abundance: -

CDR3aa: CASSLRGTRDNDGYTF
CDR3nt: TGCGCCAGCAGCCTTCGCGGGACCCGCGACAACGATGGCTACACCTTC
d_gene: -
len: 16
j_gene: TRBJ1-2
v_gene: TRBV5-1
abundance: once

CDR3aa: CASSLLARGLEQFF
CDR3nt: TGTGCCAGCAGTTTATTGGCTCGCGGTTTGGAGCAGTTCTTC
d_gene: -
len: 14
j_gene: TRBJ2-1
v_gene: TRBV27
abundance: -

CDR3aa: CATRRAGPYGYTF
CDR3nt: TGTGCCACCCGAAGAGCCGGGCCTTATGGCTACACCTTC
d_gene: -
len: 13
j_gene: TRBJ1-2
v_gene: TRBV28
abundance: -

CDR3aa: CASSSQGGSPYNEQFF
CDR3nt: TGTGCCAGCAGTTCCCAGGGCGGGAGTCCATACAATGAGCAGTTCTTC
d_gene: TRBD2
len: 16
j_gene: TRBJ2-1
v_gene: TRBV28
abundance: -

CDR3aa: CAIKEGATYEQYF
CDR3nt: TGTGCCATCAAAGAGGGGGCTACCTACGAGCAGTACTTC
d_gene: TRBD1
len: 13
j_gene: TRBJ2-7
v_gene: TRBV10-3
abundance: -

CDR3aa: CSVGIGRLHEQYF
CDR3nt: TGCAGCGTTGGGATAGGCAGGCTCCACGAGCAGTACTTC
d_gene: -
len: 13
j_gene: TRBJ2-7
v_gene: TRBV29-1
abundance: -

CDR3aa: CASSRPGPTLLNEQFF
CDR3nt: TGTGCCAGCAGTCGGCCGGGACCCACTCTTCTCAATGAGCAGTTCTTC
d_gene: -
len: 16
j_gene: TRBJ2-1
v_gene: TRBV2
abundance: -

CDR3aa: CASSYARGGDGYTF
CDR3nt: TGTGCCAGCAGTTATGCAAGGGGAGGAGATGGCTACACCTTC
d_gene: -
len: 14
j_gene: TRBJ1-2
v_gene: TRBV6-5
abundance: -

CDR3aa: CASSQDPGRASGVVTQYF
CDR3nt: TGTGCCAGCAGCCAAGATCCAGGGCGGGCCTCAGGGGTTGTGACCCAGTACTTC
d_gene: -
len: 18
j_gene: TRBJ2-5
v_gene: TRBV4-2
abundance: -